A single sample gave rise to the 23 T cell receptor beta chains below, sequenced in a study of T-cell memory formation after mild COVID-19 (dated by TCRdb to the early 2020s). Library construction relied on 5' RACE. The instrument given in TCRdb is Illumina NovaSeq 6000. TCRdb itself trimmed the public reads at Q25 with fastp, ran MiXCR and retained productive beta chains. CDR3 protein sequences are deduplicated, and each keeps its most common genes and DNA. The sample table contains 75,000 to 95,000 distinct CDR3 sequences; only one count was recorded for approximately 15% of them. The biggest ten clones account for roughly two fifths of the sample. Sequenced sample: PBMCs or a T cell subset sorted from them (not recorded which). Receptor source: a man between 18 and 35 years old who had mild COVID-19 (a few samples of this study predate the infection). The sample titles of this study are shuffled in the database, so cell type and time point are left out; the donor was told from shared clones.

This clonotype was recorded a few times. The chain couples TRBV15 to TRBJ1-5; no reliable D call. The CDR3 has 12 residues. Trimming removed 5 bases at V and 7 bases at J, with 9 bases between. Germline V gene data show CDR1 as LNHNV and CDR2 as YYDKDF (reference sequence). CDR3 sequence (DNA): TGTGCCACCAGCCCCCCCGGGCAGCCCCAGCATTTT. Protein product: CATSPPGQPQHF.

This clonotype was recorded a few times. The chain employs TRBV7-2 and TRBJ2-7; 8 positions agree with TRBD1. CDR1 and CDR2 (germline): SGHTA, FQGNSA. V dropped 1 base and J dropped 5; count of bases not matched to a gene: 4. The CDR3 totals 14 residues. In nucleotides, the CDR3 is TGTGCCAGCAGCTTAGGGGCAGGGGGCCACGAGCAGTACTTC. Translation: CASSLGAGGHEQYF.

Many counts were recorded for this clonotype. The chain carries TRBV5-6 and TRBJ2-7; tentatively, D is TRBD1 (6 bases). V shed 2 bases and J shed 1 base, with 16 bases lying between them. Germline V gene sequence: CDR1 SGHDT, CDR2 YYEEEE. The CDR3 is made up of 16 amino acids. In DNA form, the CDR3 reads TGTGCCAGCAGCTTAGGGCAGGGGACGGGGTCCTACGAGCAGTACTTC. Its protein is CASSLGQGTGSYEQYF. The variable domain in full, with the rest retrieved from reference TRBV5-6 and TRBJ2-7, is DAGVTQSPTHLIKTRGQQVTLRCSPKSGHDTVSWYQQALGQGPQFIFQYYEEEERQRGNFPDRFSGHQFPNYSSELNVNALLLGDSALYLCASSLGQGTGSYEQYFGPGTRLTVT.

This clonotype was found many times. This chain joins TRBV12-3 or TRBV12-4 and TRBJ1-1; D is ambiguous. This CDR3 contains 13 residues. V dropped 5 bases and J dropped 1 base, with 8 bases sitting between them. Here the CDR3 DNA reads TGTGCCAGCAGTCCCGGCCGGAACACTGAAGCTTTCTTT. It encodes CASSPGRNTEAFF.

The gene calls are TRBV2 and TRBJ1-2, with 10 bases aligning to TRBD1. Trimming cost V 4 bases and J 2 bases; bases outside gene matches: 7. Looked up from germline, CDR1 is SNHLY and CDR2 is FYNNEI. This CDR3 is built from 16 residues. CDR3 sequence (DNA): TGTGCCAGCAGTGTGGGCAGGACAGGGGGGAACTATGGCTACACCTTC. The encoded protein is CASSVGRTGGNYGYTF.

In this sample, this clonotype turned up a few times. The chain links TRBV6-5 to TRBJ2-2, with unresolved D. V was clipped by 10 bases and J by 0 bases, with 12 bases between them. The CDR3 is 14 residues long. Germline CDR1 reads MNHEY; CDR2 reads SVGAGI. The CDR3 DNA reads TGTGCCACCGCTGTGAATTCGAACACCGGGGAGCTGTTTTTT. It yields the protein CATAVNSNTGELFF.

In its sample, this clonotype was seen a few times. The chain employs TRBV6-5 and TRBJ2-1; D is undetermined. Trimming removed 5 bases from V and 4 bases from J, with 9 bases in between. The germline gives CDR1 MNHEY, CDR2 SVGAGI. The length of the CDR3 is 13 residues. CDR3 in DNA: TGTGCCAGCAGTACGGGCTTTTACAATGAGCAGTTCTTC. Protein: CASSTGFYNEQFF.

The rearrangement uses TRBV4-1 and TRBJ1-1; no firm D call. Trimming shortened V by 0 bases and J by 5 bases, and 7 bases separated the two germline ends. There are 13 residues in the CDR3. The germline gives CDR1 MGHRA, CDR2 YSYEKL. CDR3 in amino acids: CASSQEMGTEAFF. DNA for the CDR3: TGCGCCAGCAGCCAAGAGATGGGGACTGAAGCTTTCTTT.

The rearrangement joins TRBV29-1 to TRBJ1-1, with 7 bases matching TRBD1. Per the germline V gene, CDR1 is SQVTM and CDR2 is ANQGSEA. Trimming took 7 bases from V and 4 from J; bases not matched to a gene: 12. The CDR3 spans 14 residues. The CDR3 reads CSAEIDRVGTEAFF. CDR3 sequence (DNA): TGCAGCGCCGAGATTGACAGGGTAGGCACTGAAGCTTTCTTT.

A note on this clonotype: The CDR3 does not end in the conserved phenylalanine or tryptophan, so this is likely a read error. No DNA is shown, since the ends of the CDR3 on it are uncertain; the CDR3 is the one TCRdb lists. The V gene is TRBV3-1, the J gene TRBJ2-7; TRBD2, the table's D call, lacks a check against the DNA. With termini counted, the CDR3 has 10 amino acids. Germline CDR1 and CDR2: LGHDT and YNNKEL (reference sequence). The CDR3 loop reads CASSQLWVGG.

This clonotype occurred a few times. The V gene is TRBV5-6, the J gene TRBJ2-3; 7 bases are shared with TRBD1. The junction had 4 bases not matched to a gene; V was cut back by 4 bases and J by 2 bases. The CDR3 spans 14 residues. Germline-derived CDR1 and CDR2 are SGHDT and YYEEEE. The CDR3 DNA is TGTGCCAGCAGCACAGACAGGGACACAGATACGCAGTATTTT. This codes for CASSTDRDTDTQYF.

The V call is TRBV4-3, the J call TRBJ1-1, with D hard to call. CDR3 length: 15 amino acids. V dropped 3 bases and J dropped 5 bases, with 16 bases sitting between them. The germline CDR1 and CDR2 sequences are LGHNA and YSLEER. The CDR3 sequence: CASSQEERVGTEAFF. In nucleotides, the CDR3 is TGCGCCAGCAGCCAGGAGGAGAGGGTTGGGACTGAAGCTTTCTTT.

The table lists this clonotype with a few counts. V is TRBV10-3 and J is TRBJ1-1; D might be TRBD1 (5 bases). Trimming stripped 11 bases from V and 1 base from J, with 23 bases between. Germline V gene data show CDR1 as ENHRY and CDR2 as SYGVKD. The length of the CDR3 is 16 residues. The CDR3 spells CAAGGREYGSNTEAFF. In nucleotides, the CDR3 is TGTGCCGCGGGCGGCAGGGAGTACGGGTCGAACACTGAAGCTTTCTTT.

This clonotype was detected many times. The chain uses TRBV6-5 and TRBJ2-3; weak D call: TRBD1 (7 bases). Germline assignment: CDR1 MNHEY and CDR2 SVGAGI. The CDR3 totals 15 residues. V gave up 6 bases and J gave up 3 bases, with 16 bases separating them. The CDR3 here is CASSPAGGTTDTQYF. The CDR3 nucleotides are TGTGCCAGCAGCCCTGCAGGGGGGACAACAGATACGCAGTATTTT.

This rearrangement joins TRBV2 to TRBJ2-1; D is perhaps TRBD1 or TRBD2 (5 bases each). Trimming pared 5 bases from V and 8 bases from J, leaving 13 bases between. The CDR3 has 13 residues. CDR1 SNHLY and CDR2 FYNNEI come from the germline V gene. The CDR3 reads CASSPGPGDEQFF. In DNA, the CDR3 is TGTGCCAGCAGTCCGGGACCAGGCGATGAGCAGTTCTTC. The complete variable domain, with remaining parts taken from reference TRBV2 and TRBJ2-1, reads EPEVTQTPSHQVTQMGQEVILRCVPISNHLYFYWYRQILGQKVEFLVSFYNNEISEKSEIFDDQFSVERPDGSNFTLKIRSTKLEDSAMYFCASSPGPGDEQFFGPGTRLTVL.

The chain joins TRBV18 to TRBJ2-4, with 10 positions matching TRBD2. Germline V gene data show CDR1 as KGHSH and CDR2 as LQKENI. CDR3 size: 15 residues. Germline trimming cut 0 bases from V and 7 bases from J; bases unmatched to any gene: 3. DNA of the CDR3: TGTGCCAGCTCACCACCGCTAGCGGGGGTCAACATTCAGTACTTC. Translating it yields CASSPPLAGVNIQYF.

The V call is TRBV6-5, the J call TRBJ2-3; D uncertain. CDR1 and CDR2 (germline): MNHEY, SVGAGI. The CDR3 loop spans 12 amino acids. Trimming shortened V by 6 bases and J by 5 bases, and 9 bases separated the two germline ends. CDR3 loop: CASSSDGDTQYF. The CDR3 DNA reads TGTGCCAGCAGCAGCGACGGAGATACGCAGTATTTT.

This clonotype was recorded at least ten times. The chain uses TRBV12-3 or TRBV12-4 and TRBJ1-1, with D uncertain. CDR3 size: 12 residues. The V end lost 5 bases, the J end lost 8 bases, and 12 bases lay between the germline ends. Here the CDR3 DNA reads TGTGCCAGCAGTGATACCAGGTCGGAAGCTTTCTTT. It is translated as CASSDTRSEAFF.

The CDR3 nucleotides read TGTGCCAGCAGTTTCCCGGACCAAGGAATCACTGAAGCTTTCTTT. This codes for CASSFPDQGITEAFF. This chain connects TRBV6-5 to TRBJ1-1; no clear D gene. In germline, CDR1 is MNHEY, CDR2 SVGAGI. This CDR3 spans 15 amino acids. V lost 4 bases, J lost 4 bases, and 16 bases lay in between.

This clonotype was observed a handful of times. The J gene is TRBJ2-2, the V gene TRBV12-3 or TRBV12-4, with D possibly being TRBD1 or TRBD2 (7 bases each). Trimming shortened V by 6 bases and J by 2 bases, and 16 bases separated the two germline ends. The CDR3 contains 16 residues. The DNA of the CDR3 is TGTGCCAGCAGCCCAGGGGGGGCTGTCAACACCGGGGAGCTGTTTTTT. This codes for CASSPGGAVNTGELFF.

V usage is TRBV7-9 and J usage is TRBJ1-4; tentative D call: TRBD1 (5 bases). CDR1 and CDR2 from the germline V gene are SEHNR and FQNEAQ (reference sequence). This CDR3 is 17 amino acids long. Trimming removed 2 bases from V and 4 bases from J, with 17 bases in between. Here the CDR3 DNA reads TGTGCCAGCAGCTTAAATCTGGTCGACAGAAGTAATGAAAAACTGTTTTTT. It codes for CASSLNLVDRSNEKLFF.

This clonotype was observed a few times. The V and J genes are TRBV4-3 and TRBJ2-1; D may be TRBD1 (6 bases). The CDR3 has 16 residues. In germline, CDR1 is LGHNA, CDR2 YSLEER. Trimming shortened V by 0 bases and J by 1 base, and 10 bases separated the two germline ends. The CDR3 loop reads CASSQDYRASYNEQFF. The CDR3 nucleotides are TGCGCCAGCAGCCAAGATTACAGGGCATCCTACAATGAGCAGTTCTTC.

Ten or more counts support this clonotype. This rearrangement joins TRBV9 to TRBJ2-1; perhaps TRBD1 as D (6 bases). Trimming left V 0 bases short and J 6 bases short, with 16 bases between. Looked up from germline, CDR1 is SGDLS and CDR2 is YYNGEE. The CDR3 contains 16 residues. DNA for the CDR3: TGTGCCAGCAGCGTAGATAGCGTGGGGGCCCCCAATGAGCAGTTCTTC. This gives the protein CASSVDSVGAPNEQFF.